The present TCR beta chain was sequenced within a study of technical replicates of blood from several donors. The CDR3 has 14 amino acids. Trimming stripped 3 bases from V and 7 bases from J, with 13 bases between. Germline lookup yields CDR1 LNHNV and CDR2 YYDKDF (reference sequence). Method: immunoSEQ multiplex PCR; TCRdb's copy keeps in-frame clones and lacks some. The table records around 100,000 clones, just under 95% of them present only once. The sample consisted of T cells isolated from PBMCs. V and J are TRBV15 and TRBJ2-1; weak D call: TRBD1 (5 bases). The sequence came from a human donor in good health. As DNA, the CDR3 is TGTGCCACCAGCAGGACAGTGGTTGGGAATGAGCAGTTCTTC. It translates to CATSRTVVGNEQFF.